This TCR beta chain was obtained from a study of regulatory T cells in long-lasting Graves disease. Study as a whole: The definition of persistent Graves' disease was over 5 years of antithyroid drugs with positive TSH receptor antibodies.

In this sample, this clonotype turned up a few times. Antigen: not known. The time point was: persistent/refractory GD, antithyroid drugs over 5 years with positive TRAb. PBMCs were the source of the RNA used for TCR sequencing. In germline, CDR1 is MNHNS, CDR2 SASEGT. V lost 1 base to trimming and J lost 4 bases; unmatched junction nucleotides: 3. This CDR3 contains 14 residues. Both iRepertoire HTBI primers and Arm-PCR of CDR3 regions were used to build the TCR beta libraries. Per the authors' pipeline: The identification of 62 TRBV and roughly 15 TRBJ segments was made across samples. TCRdb called the multiplex PCR reads again in MiXCR, with one record for every CDR3 protein. The V and J calls reflect TCRdb's pipeline rather than the authors' work. The sample has some 470,000 distinct CDR3 sequences, about a fifth seen once. Study-level findings and limits: Less diverse TCR repertoires were seen in persistent Graves' patients than in newly diagnosed ones.

Sequencing was performed on peripheral blood mononuclear cells (PBMCs), taken when the disease was refractory, from a patient treated with antithyroid drugs. The rearrangement joins TRBV6-1 to TRBJ2-5; 7 bases line up with TRBD2. The sequence was collected from a female donor with Graves disease. The DNA of the CDR3 is TGTGCCAGCAGTGAAGATGGGGAGGGAGAGACCCAGTACTTC. Amino acid sequence: CASSEDGEGETQYF.